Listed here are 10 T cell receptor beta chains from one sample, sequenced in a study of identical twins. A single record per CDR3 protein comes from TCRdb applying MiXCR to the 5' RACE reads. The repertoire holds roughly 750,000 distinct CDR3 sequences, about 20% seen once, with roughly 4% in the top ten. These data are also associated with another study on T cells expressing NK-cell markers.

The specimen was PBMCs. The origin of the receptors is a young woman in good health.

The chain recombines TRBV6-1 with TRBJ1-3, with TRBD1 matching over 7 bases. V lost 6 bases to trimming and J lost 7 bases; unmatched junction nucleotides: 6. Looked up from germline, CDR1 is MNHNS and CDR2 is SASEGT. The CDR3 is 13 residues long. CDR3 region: CASSRDSGNTIYF. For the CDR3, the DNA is TGTGCCAGCAGCAGGGACAGTGGGAACACCATATATTTT.

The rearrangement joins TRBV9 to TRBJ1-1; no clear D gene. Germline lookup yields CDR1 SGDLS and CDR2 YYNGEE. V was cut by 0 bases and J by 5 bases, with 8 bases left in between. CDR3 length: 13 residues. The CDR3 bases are TGTGCCAGCAGCGTAGAGGTGGGAACTGAAGCTTTCTTT. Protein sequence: CASSVEVGTEAFF.

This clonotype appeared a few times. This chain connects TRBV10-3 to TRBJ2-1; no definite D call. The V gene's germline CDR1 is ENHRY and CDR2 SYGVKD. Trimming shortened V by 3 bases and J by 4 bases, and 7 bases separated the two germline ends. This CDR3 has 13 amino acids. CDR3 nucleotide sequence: TGTGCCATCAGTGACGCAGGATACAATGAGCAGTTCTTC. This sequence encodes CAISDAGYNEQFF.

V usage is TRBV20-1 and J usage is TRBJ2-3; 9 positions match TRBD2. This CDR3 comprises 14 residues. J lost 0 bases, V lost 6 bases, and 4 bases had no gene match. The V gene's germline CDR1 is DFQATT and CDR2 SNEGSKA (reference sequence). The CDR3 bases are TGCAGTGCAACTAGCGGGTCTAGCACAGATACGCAGTATTTT. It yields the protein CSATSGSSTDTQYF.

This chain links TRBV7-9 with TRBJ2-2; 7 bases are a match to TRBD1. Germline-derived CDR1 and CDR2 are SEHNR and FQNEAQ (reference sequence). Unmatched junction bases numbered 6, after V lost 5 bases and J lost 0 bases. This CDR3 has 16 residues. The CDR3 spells CASSLPDRSNTGELFF. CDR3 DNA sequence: TGTGCCAGCAGCCTCCCGGACAGGTCGAACACCGGGGAGCTGTTTTTT.

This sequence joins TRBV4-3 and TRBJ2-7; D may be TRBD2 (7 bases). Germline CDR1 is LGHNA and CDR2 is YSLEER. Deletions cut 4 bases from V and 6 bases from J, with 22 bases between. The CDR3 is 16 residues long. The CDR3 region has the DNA TGCGCCAGCAGCCCTGGGGGCGCGGGAGTACCGTTCGAGCAGTACTTC. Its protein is CASSPGGAGVPFEQYF.

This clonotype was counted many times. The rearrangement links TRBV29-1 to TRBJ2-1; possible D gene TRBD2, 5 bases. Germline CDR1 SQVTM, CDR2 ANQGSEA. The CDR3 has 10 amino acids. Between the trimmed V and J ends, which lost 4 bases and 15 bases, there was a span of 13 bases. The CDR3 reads CSVGGRERFF. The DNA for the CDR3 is TGCAGCGTTGGTGGTCGGGAACGGTTCTTC.

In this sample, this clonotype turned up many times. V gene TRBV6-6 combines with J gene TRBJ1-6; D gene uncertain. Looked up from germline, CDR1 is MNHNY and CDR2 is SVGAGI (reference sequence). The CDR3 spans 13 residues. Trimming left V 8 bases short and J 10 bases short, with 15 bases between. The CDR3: CASDKGDGSPLHF. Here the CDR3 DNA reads TGTGCCAGCGACAAGGGCGATGGATCACCCCTCCACTTT.

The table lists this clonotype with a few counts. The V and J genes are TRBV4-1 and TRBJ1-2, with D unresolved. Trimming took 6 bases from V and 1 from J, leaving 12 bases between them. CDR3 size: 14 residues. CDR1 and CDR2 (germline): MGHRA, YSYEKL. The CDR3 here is CASRRDSLNYGYTF. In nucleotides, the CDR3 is TGCGCCAGCAGGAGGGATTCCCTTAACTATGGCTACACCTTC.

The CDR3 loop reads CASSHPGGEEKLFF. CDR3 nucleotide sequence: TGCGCCAGCAGCCACCCGGGTGGCGAAGAAAAACTGTTTTTT. The rearrangement joins TRBV4-1 to TRBJ1-4; no definite D call. The CDR3 loop spans 14 amino acids. Trimming removed 3 bases at V and 8 bases at J, with 13 bases between. Germline lookup yields CDR1 MGHRA and CDR2 YSYEKL.